This is a list of T cell receptor beta chains from one sample in a study of blood T cell repertoires in COVID-19. TCRdb keeps only in-frame clones here, not all; method: immunoSEQ multiplex PCR. Here the sample spans approximately 140,000 clones, about 80% being singletons. Sequenced input: peripheral blood. These receptors were collected from a woman aged 80 or over in a cohort sampled during active or convalescent COVID-19. Both conserved end residues are part of each CDR3. Each record gives: J gene, V gene, CDR3 protein.

>TRBJ2-5|TRBV18
CASARDRGETQYF
>TRBJ2-5|TRBV6-5
CASSPSETQYF
>TRBJ1-1|TRBV11-3
CASSHRGLNTEAFF
>TRBJ2-1|TRBV28
CASREAGGASYNEQFF
>TRBJ2-5|TRBV27
CASSYRRGETQYF
>TRBJ2-1|TRBV30
CAWSPGLKNEQFF
>TRBJ1-2|TRBV7-2
CASSLGGFRHGYTF
>TRBJ2-3|TRBV19
CASSDPGGGITDTQYF
>TRBJ1-1|TRBV3-1/TRBV3-2
CASSPQLLNTEAFF
>TRBJ2-2|TRBV29-1
CSVQLAGTGELFF
>TRBJ1-4|TRBV4-1
CASSQGDPGNEKLFF
>TRBJ2-1|TRBV7-9
CASSSGQGRYNEQFF
>TRBJ2-5|TRBV3-1/TRBV3-2
CASSQGGWGGLETQYF
>TRBJ1-4|TRBV5-1
CASSPDGEWEKLFF
>TRBJ2-1|TRBV13
CASSLGGGYRRTYNEQFF
>TRBJ2-3|TRBV24-1
CATSRMDPVYRGLGDTQYF
>TRBJ1-1|TRBV5-1
CASSPGGTMNTEAFF
>TRBJ1-1|TRBV3-1/TRBV3-2
CASSQHGGGGETEAFF
>TRBJ2-1|TRBV24-1
CATSDRQGSPSGYNEQFF
>TRBJ2-1|TRBV7-8
CASSLRGSRPFF
>TRBJ2-2|TRBV18
CASSPSSGGHTGELFF
>TRBJ1-2|TRBV19
CASNRQATRDGYTF
>TRBJ2-1|TRBV28
CASSSPGKYNEQFF
>TRBJ1-5|TRBV7-6
CASSLGSYSNQPQHF
>TRBJ1-6|TRBV5-4
CASSLEGGVPLHF
>TRBJ2-3|TRBV2
CASSEALLAGDTDTQYF
>TRBJ2-3|TRBV20-1
CSASALSTDTQYF
>TRBJ2-1|TRBV7-3
CASSLDGGARDEQFF
>TRBJ2-1|TRBV19
CASSSEWAGNEQFF
>TRBJ1-1|TRBV27
CASSWDRFDTEAFF
>TRBJ2-1|TRBV7-9
CASSPSQSGGEQFF
>TRBJ2-3|TRBV19
CASSTSASTDTQYF
>TRBJ1-2|TRBV2
CASSHGQGLAYGYTF
>TRBJ1-2|TRBV6-6
CASSVDRVYGYTF
>TRBJ2-1|TRBV3-1/TRBV3-2
CASSQGTSGVYNEQFF
>TRBJ2-7|TRBV5-1
CASSPQTGYEQYF